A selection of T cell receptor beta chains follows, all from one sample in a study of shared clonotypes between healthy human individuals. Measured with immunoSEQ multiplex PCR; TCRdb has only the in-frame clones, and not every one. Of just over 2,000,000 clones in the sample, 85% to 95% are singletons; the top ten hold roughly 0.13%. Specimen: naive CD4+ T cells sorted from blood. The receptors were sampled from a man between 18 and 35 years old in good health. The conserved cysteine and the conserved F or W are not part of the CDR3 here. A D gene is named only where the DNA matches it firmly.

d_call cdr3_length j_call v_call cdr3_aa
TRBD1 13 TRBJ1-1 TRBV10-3 AISPRQGPNTEAF
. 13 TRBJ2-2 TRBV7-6 ASSLVAGSTGELF
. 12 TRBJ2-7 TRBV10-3 AISESRGTYEQY
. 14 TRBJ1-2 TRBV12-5 ASGLAPDVRNYGYT
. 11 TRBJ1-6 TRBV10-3 AIRPDRNSPLH
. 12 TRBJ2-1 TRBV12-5 ASGPARDHNEQF
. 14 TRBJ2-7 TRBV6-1 ASSEALTARVDEQY
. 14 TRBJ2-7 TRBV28 ASSSLVRGPALEQY
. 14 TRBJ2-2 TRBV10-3 AISEMMASATGELF
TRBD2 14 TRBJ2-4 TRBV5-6 ASSASLAGRGDIQY
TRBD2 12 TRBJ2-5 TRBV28 ASSGGGGQETQY
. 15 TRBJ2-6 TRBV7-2 ASIRHPISSGANVLT
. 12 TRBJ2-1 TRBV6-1 ASGWGLGYNEQF
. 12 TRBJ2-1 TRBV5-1 ASSLAGLPNEQF
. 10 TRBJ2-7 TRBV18 ASSPGSYEQY
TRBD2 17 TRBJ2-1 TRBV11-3 ASSLHPTSRLAGDNEQF
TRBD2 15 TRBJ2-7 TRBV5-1 ASSWGLAGPSSYEQY
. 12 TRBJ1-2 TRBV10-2 ASSEPTDNYGYT
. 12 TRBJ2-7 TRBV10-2 ASRGAPSSYEQY
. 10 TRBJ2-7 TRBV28 ASSLVSYEQY
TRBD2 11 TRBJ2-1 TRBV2 ASSREGRGEQF
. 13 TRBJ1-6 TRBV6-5 ASSRQDIANSPLH
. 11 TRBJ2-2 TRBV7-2 ASTREGTGELF